Each of the 4 T cell receptor beta chains below was sequenced from the same sample in a study of T cells in Graves' hyperthyroidism and ophthalmopathy. Using RNA transcripts as the source, TCR beta CDR3 regions were amplified. TCR CDR3 underwent first-round RT-PCR with the HTBI primer set. TCRdb redid the calling of the multiplex PCR reads with MiXCR, one entry per CDR3 protein. The sample shows some 340,000 distinct CDR3 sequences, around 13% of them seen only once. The sequenced sample was blood. These receptors were collected from a woman aged 40-49 years with Graves' ophthalmopathy.

At least ten counts were recorded for this clonotype. The V and J genes are TRBV27 and TRBJ2-1; D not certain. The V and J ends lost 4 bases and 9 bases respectively, with 16 bases between them. Germline values: CDR1 MNHEY, CDR2 SMNVEV (reference sequence). The CDR3 loop spans 14 amino acids. Here the CDR3 DNA reads TGTGCCAGCAGTTACGACTCCGCGCGAGTTGAGCAGTTCTTC. It translates to CASSYDSARVEQFF.

Concerning this clonotype: No DNA is shown, since the ends of the CDR3 on it are uncertain; the CDR3 is the one TCRdb lists. The rearrangement links TRBV9 to TRBJ2-7; TRBD1 is the table's D call, not checked against the DNA. CDR1 and CDR2 from the germline V gene are SGDLS and YYNGEE. The CDR3 totals 15 residues, both ends included. The CDR3 loop reads CASSVSGQGGYEQYF.

There are many counts of this clonotype. The rearrangement links TRBV6-1 to TRBJ1-1; D ambiguous. CDR3 length: 17 residues. The V end lost 4 bases, the J end lost 0 bases, and 18 bases lay between the germline ends. Germline values: CDR1 MNHNS, CDR2 SASEGT. The CDR3 loop is CASSVETPNRVNTEAFF. The CDR3 DNA reads TGTGCCAGCAGTGTTGAGACACCCAATCGGGTGAACACTGAAGCTTTCTTT.

This clonotype was found many times. V gene TRBV6-1 combines with J gene TRBJ1-5, with a tentative D call TRBD1 (6 bases). V dropped 6 bases and J dropped 0 bases, with 12 bases sitting between them. The CDR3 covers 15 residues. Per germline, CDR1 MNHNS and CDR2 SASEGT. CDR3 sequence (DNA): TGTGCCAGCAGACCGGACAGTTATAGCAATCAGCCCCAGCATTTT. Translated, it gives CASRPDSYSNQPQHF.